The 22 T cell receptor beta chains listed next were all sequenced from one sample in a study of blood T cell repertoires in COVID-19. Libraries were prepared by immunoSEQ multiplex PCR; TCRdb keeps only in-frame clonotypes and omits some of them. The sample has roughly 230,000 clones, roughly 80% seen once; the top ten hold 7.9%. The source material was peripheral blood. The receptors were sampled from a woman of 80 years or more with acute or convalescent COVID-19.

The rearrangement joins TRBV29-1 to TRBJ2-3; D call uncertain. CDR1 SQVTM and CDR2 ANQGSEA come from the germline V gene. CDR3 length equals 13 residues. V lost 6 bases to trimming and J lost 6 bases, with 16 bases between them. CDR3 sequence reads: CSVSPLGTDTQYF. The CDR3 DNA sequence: TGCAGCGTCTCCCCCCTCGGTACGGATACGCAGTATTTT.

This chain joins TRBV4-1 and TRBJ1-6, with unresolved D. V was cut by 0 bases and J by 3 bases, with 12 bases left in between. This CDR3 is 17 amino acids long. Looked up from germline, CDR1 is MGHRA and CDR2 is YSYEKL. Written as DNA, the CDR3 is TGCGCCAGCAGCCAAGATCCGGCGCGGTTCTATAATTCACCCCTCCACTTT. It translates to CASSQDPARFYNSPLHF.

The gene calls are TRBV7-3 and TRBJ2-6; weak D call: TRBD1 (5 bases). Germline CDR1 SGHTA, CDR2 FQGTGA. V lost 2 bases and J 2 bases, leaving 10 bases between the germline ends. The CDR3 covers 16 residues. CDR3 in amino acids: CASSLLRDAGANVLTF. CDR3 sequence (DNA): TGTGCCAGCAGCTTACTCAGGGATGCTGGGGCCAACGTCCTGACTTTC. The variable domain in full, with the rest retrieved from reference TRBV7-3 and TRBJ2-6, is GAGVSQTPSNKVTEKGKYVELRCDPISGHTALYWYRQSLGQGPEFLIYFQGTGAADDSGLPNDRFFAVRPEGSVSTLKIQRTERGDSAVYLCASSLLRDAGANVLTFGAGSRLTVL.

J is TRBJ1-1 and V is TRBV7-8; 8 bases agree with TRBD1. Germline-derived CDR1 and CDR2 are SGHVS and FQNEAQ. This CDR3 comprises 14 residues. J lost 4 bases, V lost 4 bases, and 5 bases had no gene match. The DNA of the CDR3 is TGTGCCAGCAGCTCACAGGGGGGGAGCACTGAAGCTTTCTTT. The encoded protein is CASSSQGGSTEAFF.

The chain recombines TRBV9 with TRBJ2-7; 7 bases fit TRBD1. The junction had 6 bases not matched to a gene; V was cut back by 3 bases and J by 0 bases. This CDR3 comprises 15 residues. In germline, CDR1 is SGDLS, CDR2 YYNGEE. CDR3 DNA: TGTGCCAGCAGCGCCAGACAGGGAGACTCCTACGAGCAGTACTTC. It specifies CASSARQGDSYEQYF.

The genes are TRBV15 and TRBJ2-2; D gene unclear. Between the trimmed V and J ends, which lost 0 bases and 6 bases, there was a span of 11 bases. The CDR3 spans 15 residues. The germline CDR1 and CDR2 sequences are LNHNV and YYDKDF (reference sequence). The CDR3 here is CATSREQPGPGELFF. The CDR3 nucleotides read TGTGCCACCAGCAGAGAACAGCCAGGCCCCGGGGAGCTGTTTTTT.

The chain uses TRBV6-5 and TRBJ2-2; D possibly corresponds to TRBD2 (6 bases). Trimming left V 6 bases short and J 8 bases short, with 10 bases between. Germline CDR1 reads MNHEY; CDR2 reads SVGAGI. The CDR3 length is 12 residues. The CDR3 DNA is TGTGCCAGCAGACAGGCGGGGGGGGAGCTGTTTTTT. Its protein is CASRQAGGELFF.

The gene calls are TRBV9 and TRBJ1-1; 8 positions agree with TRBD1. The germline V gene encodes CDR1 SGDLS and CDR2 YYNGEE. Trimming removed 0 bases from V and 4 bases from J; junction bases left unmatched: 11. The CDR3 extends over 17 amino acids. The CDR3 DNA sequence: TGTGCCAGCAGCGTAGACCTCAGGGGGCGGTGGGGCACTGAAGCTTTCTTT. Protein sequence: CASSVDLRGRWGTEAFF.

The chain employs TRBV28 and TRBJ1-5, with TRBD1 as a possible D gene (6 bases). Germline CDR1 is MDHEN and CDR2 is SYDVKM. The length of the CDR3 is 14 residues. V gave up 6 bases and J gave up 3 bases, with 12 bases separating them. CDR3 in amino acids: CASSLGQFNQPQHF. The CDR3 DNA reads TGTGCCAGCAGCCTCGGACAGTTCAATCAGCCCCAGCATTTT.

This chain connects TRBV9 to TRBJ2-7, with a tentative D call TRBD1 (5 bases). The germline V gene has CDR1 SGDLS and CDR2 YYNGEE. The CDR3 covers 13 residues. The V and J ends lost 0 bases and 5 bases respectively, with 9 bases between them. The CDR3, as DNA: TGTGCCAGCAGCGTAGCTACAGGCCACGAGCAGTACTTC. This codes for CASSVATGHEQYF.

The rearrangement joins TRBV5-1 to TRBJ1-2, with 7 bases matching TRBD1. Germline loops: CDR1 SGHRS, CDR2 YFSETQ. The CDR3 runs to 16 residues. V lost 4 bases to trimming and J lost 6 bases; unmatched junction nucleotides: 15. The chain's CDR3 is CASSEAGTDQFHGYTF. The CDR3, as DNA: TGCGCCAGCAGCGAAGCCGGGACAGACCAATTCCATGGCTACACCTTC.

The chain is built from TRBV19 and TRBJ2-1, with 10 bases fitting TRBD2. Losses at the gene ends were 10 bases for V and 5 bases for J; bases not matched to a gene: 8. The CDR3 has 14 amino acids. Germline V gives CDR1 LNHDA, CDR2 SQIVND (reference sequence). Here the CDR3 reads CATIPSGSDNEQFF. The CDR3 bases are TGTGCCACGATCCCTAGCGGGAGCGACAATGAGCAGTTCTTC.

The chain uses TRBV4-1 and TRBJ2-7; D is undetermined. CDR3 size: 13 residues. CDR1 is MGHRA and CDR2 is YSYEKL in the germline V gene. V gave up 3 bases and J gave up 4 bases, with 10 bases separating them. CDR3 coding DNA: TGCGCCAGCAGCCATTTATCTATGTACGAGCAGTACTTC. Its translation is CASSHLSMYEQYF.

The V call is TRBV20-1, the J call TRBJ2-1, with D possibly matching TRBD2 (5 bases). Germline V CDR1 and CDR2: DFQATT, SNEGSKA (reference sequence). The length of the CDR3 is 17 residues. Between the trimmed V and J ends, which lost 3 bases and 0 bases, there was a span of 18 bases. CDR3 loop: CSASSPTSPSSYNEQFF. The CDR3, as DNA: TGCAGTGCTAGTTCCCCCACTAGTCCTAGCTCCTACAATGAGCAGTTCTTC.

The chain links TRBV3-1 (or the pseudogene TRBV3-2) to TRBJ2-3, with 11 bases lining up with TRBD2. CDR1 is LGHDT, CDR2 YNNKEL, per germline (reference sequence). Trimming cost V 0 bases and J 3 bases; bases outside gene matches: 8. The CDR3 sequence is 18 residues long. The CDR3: CASSQEEVAGGLTDTQYF. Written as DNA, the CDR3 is TGTGCCAGCAGCCAAGAAGAAGTAGCGGGGGGGCTAACAGATACGCAGTATTTT.

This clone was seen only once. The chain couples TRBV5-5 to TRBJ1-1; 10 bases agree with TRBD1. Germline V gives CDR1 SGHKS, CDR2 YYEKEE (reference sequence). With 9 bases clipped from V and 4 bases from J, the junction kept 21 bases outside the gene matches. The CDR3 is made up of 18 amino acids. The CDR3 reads CATQGGWDRGSAGTEAFF. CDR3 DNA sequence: TGTGCCACTCAGGGCGGGTGGGACAGGGGTAGTGCGGGCACTGAAGCTTTCTTT.

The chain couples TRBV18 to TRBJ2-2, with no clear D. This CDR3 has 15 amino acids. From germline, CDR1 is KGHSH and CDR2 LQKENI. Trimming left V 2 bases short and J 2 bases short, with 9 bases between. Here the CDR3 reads CASSPVPINTGELFF. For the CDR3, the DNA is TGTGCCAGCTCACCAGTTCCCATCAACACCGGGGAGCTGTTTTTT.

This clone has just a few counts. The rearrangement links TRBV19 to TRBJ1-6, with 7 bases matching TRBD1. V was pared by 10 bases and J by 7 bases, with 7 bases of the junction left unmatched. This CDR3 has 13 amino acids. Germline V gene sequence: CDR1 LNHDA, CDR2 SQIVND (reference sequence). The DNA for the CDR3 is TGTGCCACGTCTAACAGGGGAAATTCACCCCTCCACTTT. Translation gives CATSNRGNSPLHF.

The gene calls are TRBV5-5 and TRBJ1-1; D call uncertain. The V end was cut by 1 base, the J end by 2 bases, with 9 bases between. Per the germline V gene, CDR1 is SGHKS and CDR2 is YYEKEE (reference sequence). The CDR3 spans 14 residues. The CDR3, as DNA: TGTGCCAGCAGCTTGTCGGGAACAAACACTGAAGCTTTCTTT. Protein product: CASSLSGTNTEAFF.

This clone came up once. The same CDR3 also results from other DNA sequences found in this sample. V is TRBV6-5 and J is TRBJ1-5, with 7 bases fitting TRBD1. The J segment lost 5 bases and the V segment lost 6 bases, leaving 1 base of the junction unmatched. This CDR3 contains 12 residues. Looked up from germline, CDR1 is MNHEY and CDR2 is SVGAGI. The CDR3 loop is CASRTGDQPQHF. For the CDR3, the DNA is TGTGCCAGCAGAACAGGGGATCAGCCCCAGCATTTT.

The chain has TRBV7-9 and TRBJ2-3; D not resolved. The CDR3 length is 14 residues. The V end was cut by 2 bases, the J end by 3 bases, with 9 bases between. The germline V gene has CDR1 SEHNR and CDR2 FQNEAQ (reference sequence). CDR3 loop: CASSLSGGTDTQYF. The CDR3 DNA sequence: TGTGCCAGCAGCTTATCCGGCGGAACAGATACGCAGTATTTT.

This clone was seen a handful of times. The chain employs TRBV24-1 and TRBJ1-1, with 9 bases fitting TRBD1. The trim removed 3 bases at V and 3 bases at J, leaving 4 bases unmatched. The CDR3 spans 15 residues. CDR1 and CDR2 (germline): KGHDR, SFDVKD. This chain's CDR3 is CATSDPRTGDTEAFF. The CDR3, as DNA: TGTGCCACCAGTGATCCACGGACAGGGGACACTGAAGCTTTCTTT.